This entry lists 23 T cell receptor beta chains sequenced from one sample in a study of shared clonotypes between healthy human individuals. The protocol was immunoSEQ multiplex PCR, while the TCRdb copy is restricted to in-frame clones and leaves out a portion. This table has about 730,000 clones, 55% to 75% appearing once. Input material: memory CD4+ T cells sorted from blood. Subset noted: CD45RA-negative fraction. The receptors derive from a woman aged 30 to 39 in good health.

V usage is TRBV6-6 and J usage is TRBJ2-2, with D tentatively TRBD2 (5 bases). The germline gives CDR1 MNHNY, CDR2 SVGAGI (reference sequence). CDR3 size: 14 residues. Trimming shortened V by 7 bases and J by 3 bases, and 12 bases separated the two germline ends. This CDR3 is CASMGARDTGELFF. The CDR3, as DNA: TGTGCCAGCATGGGAGCTCGGGACACCGGGGAGCTGTTTTTT.

This chain joins TRBV7-3 and TRBJ2-1, with 13 bases fitting TRBD2. V trimming: 4 bases; J trimming: 8 bases; junction bases outside the gene matches: 5. The CDR3 runs to 15 residues. The germline V gene encodes CDR1 SGHTA and CDR2 FQGTGA. The DNA for the CDR3 is TGTGCCAGCAGCTCCCTACTAGCGGGAGGGCATGAGCAGTTCTTC. Translation: CASSSLLAGGHEQFF.

The rearrangement joins TRBV7-8 to TRBJ2-5; TRBD2 aligns across 8 bases. Trimming removed 4 bases from V and 4 bases from J; junction bases left unmatched: 11. In germline, CDR1 is SGHVS, CDR2 FQNEAQ. The CDR3 loop spans 16 amino acids. The CDR3 bases are TGTGCCAGCAGCTACCCCGGACTAGCCGTTGGAGAGACCCAGTACTTC. This gives the protein CASSYPGLAVGETQYF.

V usage is TRBV13 and J usage is TRBJ2-7; the match to TRBD1 covers 8 bases. V was pared by 4 bases and J by 2 bases, with 10 bases of the junction left unmatched. The CDR3 has 16 residues. Per the germline V gene, CDR1 is PRHDT and CDR2 is FYEKMQ (reference sequence). Here the CDR3 reads CASSSIRDRNTYEQYF. CDR3 in DNA: TGTGCCAGCAGCTCCATCAGGGACAGGAATACCTACGAGCAGTACTTC. The whole variable domain, filled in from reference TRBV13 and TRBJ2-7, reads AAGVIQSPRHLIKEKRETATLKCYPIPRHDTVYWYQQGPGQDPQFLISFYEKMQSDKGSIPDRFSAQQFSDYHSELNMSSLELGDSALYFCASSSIRDRNTYEQYFGPGTRLTVT.

The count of this clone is one. CDR3 residues: CSARFYGYTF. The CDR3 region has the DNA TGCAGTGCTCGCTTTTATGGCTACACCTTC. The genes are TRBV20-1 and TRBJ1-2, with D unclear. The germline V gene has CDR1 DFQATT and CDR2 SNEGSKA (reference sequence). The germline V and J ends were trimmed by 5 bases and 5 bases, with 6 bases remaining between them. This CDR3 region has 10 residues.

The V gene is TRBV19, the J gene TRBJ2-1; TRBD2 matches at 8 bases. J gave up 11 bases and V 4 bases, and 4 bases lay outside the gene matches. CDR1 and CDR2 (germline): LNHDA, SQIVND (reference sequence). This CDR3 is built from 12 residues. CDR3 nucleotides: TGTGCCAGTAGTAGCAGCGGGAGACAGCAGTTCTTC. Its translation is CASSSSGRQQFF.

J is TRBJ2-6 and V is TRBV2; no reliable D call. Germline CDR1 SNHLY, CDR2 FYNNEI. There are 14 residues in the CDR3. With 5 bases removed from V and 4 bases from J, the gap between germline ends came to 9 bases. CDR3 nucleotide sequence: TGTGCCAGCAGTCCCCCCAACGGGGCCAACGTCCTGACTTTC. Translating gives CASSPPNGANVLTF.

This chain connects TRBV11-2 to TRBJ2-2; 10 bases map to TRBD1. Trimming took 6 bases from V and 7 from J; bases not matched to a gene: 5. The CDR3 has 14 residues. Germline V gene data show CDR1 as SGHAT and CDR2 as FQNNGV. Here the CDR3 reads CASSRQGAVGELFF. The CDR3, as DNA: TGTGCCAGCAGTAGACAGGGGGCGGTCGGGGAGCTGTTTTTT.

With respect to this clone: Within the sample, other DNA sequences also encode this same CDR3. The chain carries TRBV5-1 and TRBJ2-3, with D possibly TRBD1 on 5 matching bases. V lost 4 bases and J 6 bases, leaving 9 bases between the germline ends. The CDR3 sequence is 12 residues long. CDR1 and CDR2 from the germline V gene are SGHRS and YFSETQ. For the CDR3, the DNA is TGCGCCAGCAGCCATAAGGGGGATACGCAGTATTTT. It codes for CASSHKGDTQYF.

This chain links TRBV7-3 with TRBJ2-5; unclear D gene. CDR3 length: 20 residues. The V end lost 0 bases, the J end lost 4 bases, and 27 bases lay between the germline ends. Germline V CDR1 and CDR2: SGHTA, FQGTGA. This CDR3 is CASSLTCRVTTRRTTETQYF. The CDR3 coding sequence is TGTGCCAGCAGCTTAACGTGCCGGGTGACCACCCGCCGGACGACAGAGACCCAGTACTTC.

The genes are TRBV5-4 and TRBJ2-1; D is possibly TRBD2 (6 bases). Germline CDR1 is SGHNT and CDR2 is YYREEE (reference sequence). Trimming pared 3 bases from V and 7 bases from J, leaving 17 bases between. The CDR3 loop spans 15 amino acids. The CDR3 spells CASSWDSLLYNEQFF. The CDR3 DNA reads as TGTGCCAGCAGCTGGGACTCCCTCCTTTATAATGAGCAGTTCTTC.

The chain employs TRBV7-2 and TRBJ2-7; D is possibly TRBD1 (6 bases). Per germline, CDR1 SGHTA and CDR2 FQGNSA. The CDR3 has 13 residues. V was cut by 6 bases and J by 5 bases, with 14 bases left in between. CDR3 sequence reads: CASRGKGVHEQYF. The CDR3 DNA reads TGTGCCAGCAGAGGGAAGGGGGTCCACGAGCAGTACTTC.

The chain carries TRBV28 and TRBJ2-5; the D gene is possibly TRBD2 (6 bases). Germline V gene sequence: CDR1 MDHEN, CDR2 SYDVKM. The CDR3 runs 13 residues. The V gene lost 7 bases and the J gene lost 5 bases, with 14 bases spanning the gap. CDR3 residues: CASTQGGTETQYF. Written as DNA, the CDR3 is TGTGCCAGCACTCAGGGAGGAACGGAGACCCAGTACTTC.

The J gene is TRBJ1-2, the V gene TRBV5-1; 11 positions agree with TRBD1. From germline, CDR1 is SGHRS and CDR2 YFSETQ. The CDR3 extends over 14 amino acids. Trimming cost V 4 bases and J 7 bases; bases outside gene matches: 6. As DNA, the CDR3 is TGCGCCAGCAGCCCGGACAGGGGGCTGGCTGGCTACACCTTC. It translates to CASSPDRGLAGYTF.

This chain connects TRBV5-1 to TRBJ2-1; TRBD2 matches at 10 bases. The CDR3 is 16 amino acids. The J segment lost 8 bases and the V segment lost 1 base, leaving 9 bases of the junction unmatched. CDR1 and CDR2 (germline): SGHRS, YFSETQ. CDR3 in DNA: TGCGCCAGCAGCTTGAGTCTAGCGGGAGACCTCGATGAGCAGTTCTTC. The encoded protein is CASSLSLAGDLDEQFF.

This clone showed up just once. The V and J genes are TRBV10-3 and TRBJ2-1; 9 nucleotides align to TRBD2. Germline V lookup: CDR1 ENHRY, CDR2 SYGVKD. This CDR3 contains 16 residues. The J segment lost 1 base and the V segment lost 4 bases, leaving 5 bases of the junction unmatched. In DNA, the CDR3 is TGTGCCATCAGTGGGCGGGAGGGCCTTTCCTACAATGAGCAGTTCTTC. Amino acid sequence: CAISGREGLSYNEQFF.

This clone appeared a single time. The rearrangement joins TRBV18 to TRBJ2-3; weak D call: TRBD2 (6 bases). The CDR3 runs to 17 residues. Trimming took off 0 bases at V and 0 bases at J, with 13 bases between the two ends. The germline CDR1 and CDR2 sequences are KGHSH and LQKENI. The CDR3 sequence is CASSPPFREWSTDTQYF. CDR3 coding DNA: TGTGCCAGCTCACCACCGTTCCGGGAGTGGAGCACAGATACGCAGTATTTT.

This chain uses TRBV21-1 with TRBJ2-7; the tabulated D call, TRBD2, remains unverified against the DNA. TRBV21-1 constitutes a pseudogene. The CDR3 totals 18 residues. This chain's CDR3 is CASSKVPKMQREPYEQYF. Here the CDR3 DNA reads TGTGCCAGCAGCAAAGTCCCCAAGATGCAGCGGGAACCCTACGAGCAGTACTTC.

The V and J genes are TRBV9 and TRBJ2-3, with D possibly being TRBD1 (5 bases). The CDR3 has 17 residues. V lost 4 bases and J lost 5, with 23 bases in between. The germline CDR1 and CDR2 sequences are SGDLS and YYNGEE. The CDR3, as DNA: TGTGCCAGCAGCCGATCGGCTGGCAGGGCAACTCAAGATACGCAGTATTTT. Protein sequence: CASSRSAGRATQDTQYF.

This chain links TRBV15 with TRBJ2-3, with 7 positions matching TRBD1. Germline CDR1 and CDR2: LNHNV and YYDKDF (reference sequence). The CDR3 is 16 amino acids. The junction had 7 bases not matched to a gene; V was cut back by 2 bases and J by 2 bases. The CDR3 DNA reads as TGTGCCACCAGCAGACCCGGGACAGCATACACAGATACGCAGTATTTT. It translates to CATSRPGTAYTDTQYF.

V gene TRBV6-1 combines with J gene TRBJ1-5; 7 bases map to TRBD1. Looked up from germline, CDR1 is MNHNS and CDR2 is SASEGT. This CDR3 contains 13 residues. After removal of 6 bases from V and 7 bases from J, the junction contained 6 bases not matched to a gene. The CDR3 DNA is TGTGCCAGCAGGACAGGGTTCGGACAGCCCCAGCATTTT. Its translation is CASRTGFGQPQHF.

In the case of this clone: Germline and junction disagree at one end, which may indicate a read error. J is TRBJ2-7 and V is TRBV10-3; D gene unclear. Germline assignment: CDR1 ENHRY and CDR2 SYGVKD. CDR3 length: 13 amino acids. The CDR3 DNA reads TGTGCCATCCGGTCCGACGCCCCCTATGAGCAGTACTTC. As protein: CAIRSDAPYEQYF.

The rearrangement joins TRBV7-8 to TRBJ2-5; D tentatively fits TRBD1 or TRBD2 (6 bases each). The CDR3 is 15 amino acids. CDR1 is SGHVS, CDR2 FQNEAQ, per germline. V lost 2 bases and J 2 bases, leaving 12 bases between the germline ends. CDR3 coding DNA: TGTGCCAGCAGCTTATGGGGGGCGAGTCAAGAGACCCAGTACTTC. It encodes CASSLWGASQETQYF. Full variable domain (missing parts from reference TRBV7-8 and TRBJ2-5): GAGVSQSPRYKVAKRGQDVALRCDPISGHVSLFWYQQALGQGPEFLTYFQNEAQLDKSGLPSDRFFAERPEGSVSTLKIQRTQQEDSAVYLCASSLWGASQETQYFGPGTRLLVL.